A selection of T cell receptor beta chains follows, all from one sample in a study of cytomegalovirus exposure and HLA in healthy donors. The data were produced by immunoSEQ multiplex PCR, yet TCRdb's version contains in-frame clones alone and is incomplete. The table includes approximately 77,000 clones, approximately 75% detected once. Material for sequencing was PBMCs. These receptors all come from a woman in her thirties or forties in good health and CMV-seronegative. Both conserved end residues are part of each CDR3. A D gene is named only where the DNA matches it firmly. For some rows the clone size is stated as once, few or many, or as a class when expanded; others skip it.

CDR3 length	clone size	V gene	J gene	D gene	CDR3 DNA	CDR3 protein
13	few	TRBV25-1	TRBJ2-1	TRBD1	TGTGCCTCTGAAGGGACAGCCTACAATGAGCAGTTCTTC	CASEGTAYNEQFF
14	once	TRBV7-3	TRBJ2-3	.	TGTGCCAGCAGTCAAGACAGGACAACAGATACGCAGTATTTT	CASSQDRTTDTQYF
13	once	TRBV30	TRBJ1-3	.	TGTGCCTGGAACCAGGGCTCTGGAAACACCATATATTTT	CAWNQGSGNTIYF
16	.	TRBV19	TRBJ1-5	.	TGTGCCAGTAGTATAGATCGTCGCGGGGGCAATCAGCCCCAGCATTTT	CASSIDRRGGNQPQHF
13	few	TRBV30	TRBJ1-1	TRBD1	TGTGCCTGGCTGGGGCAGGGGGCCTCTGAAGCTTTCTTT	CAWLGQGASEAFF
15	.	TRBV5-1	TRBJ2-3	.	TGCGCCAGCAGCTTGGCTGCACTAAGCACAGATACGCAGTATTTT	CASSLAALSTDTQYF
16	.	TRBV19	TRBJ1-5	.	TGTGCCAGTAACGACTTCTCGGGAGGGCTCAATCAGCCCCAGCATTTT	CASNDFSGGLNQPQHF
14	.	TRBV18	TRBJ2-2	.	TGTGCCAGCTCACAGACAGGTAGCACCGGGGAGCTGTTTTTT	CASSQTGSTGELFF
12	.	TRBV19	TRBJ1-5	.	TGTGCCAGTTCTACGAGCAATCAGCCCCAGCATTTT	CASSTSNQPQHF
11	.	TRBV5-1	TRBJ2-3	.	TGCGCCAGCAGCCACACAGATACGCAGTATTTT	CASSHTDTQYF